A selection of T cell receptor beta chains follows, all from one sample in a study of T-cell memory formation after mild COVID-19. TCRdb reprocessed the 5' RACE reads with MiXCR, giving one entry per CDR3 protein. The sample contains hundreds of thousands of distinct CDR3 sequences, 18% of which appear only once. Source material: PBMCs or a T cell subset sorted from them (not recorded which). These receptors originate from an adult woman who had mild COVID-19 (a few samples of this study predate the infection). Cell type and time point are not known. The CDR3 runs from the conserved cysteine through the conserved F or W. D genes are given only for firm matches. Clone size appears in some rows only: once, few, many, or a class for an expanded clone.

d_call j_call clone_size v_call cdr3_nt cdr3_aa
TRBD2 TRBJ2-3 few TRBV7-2 TGTGCCAGCAGCTCGACTAGCAGCACCACAGATACGCAGTATTTT CASSSTSSTTDTQYF
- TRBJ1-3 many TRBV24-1 TGTGCCACCAGTATCGACGGATCTGCAAACACCATATATTTT CATSIDGSANTIYF
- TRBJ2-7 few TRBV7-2 TGTGCCAGCACCCCGGGACATCCCTCCGAGCAGTACTTC CASTPGHPSEQYF
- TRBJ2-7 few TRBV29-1 TGCAGCGTTGGGCGGGAATACGAGCAGTACTTC CSVGREYEQYF
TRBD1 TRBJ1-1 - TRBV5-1 TGCGCCAGCAGCTTAAGGTTGGGGACAGACCTCAACACTGAAGCTTTCTTT CASSLRLGTDLNTEAFF
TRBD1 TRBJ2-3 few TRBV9 TGTGCCAGCAGGACCGGGACAGGCGCAGATACGCAGTATTTT CASRTGTGADTQYF
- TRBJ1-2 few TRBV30 TGTGCCTGGAGTGTACCGGCGGCCGCAGGGGTGGGCGGCTACACCTTC CAWSVPAAAGVGGYTF
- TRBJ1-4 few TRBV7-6 TGTGCCAGCAGCCAGCTTCTGGCAGATGGGATTGAAAAACTGTTTTTT CASSQLLADGIEKLFF
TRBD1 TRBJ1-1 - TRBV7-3 TGTGCCAGCAGCCGCTCCGGGACAGGGAACACTGAAGCTTTCTTT CASSRSGTGNTEAFF
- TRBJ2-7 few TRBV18 TGTGCCAGCTCACCGACGACCGTTTCCGAGCAGTACTTC CASSPTTVSEQYF
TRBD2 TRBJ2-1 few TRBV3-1 TGTGCCAGCAGCCAACCCCGACTAGCGGGCGACTCCTACAATGAGCAGTTCTTC CASSQPRLAGDSYNEQFF
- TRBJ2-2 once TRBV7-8 TGTGCCAGCAGCTTACTATCCTCGAACACCGGGGAGCTGTTTTTT CASSLLSSNTGELFF
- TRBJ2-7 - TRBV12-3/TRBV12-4 TGTGCCAGCAGTTTAATAATGGGCGAGCAGTACTTC CASSLIMGEQYF
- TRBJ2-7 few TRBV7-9 TGTGCCAGCAGCGGAAAGGGACTGTGGTACGAGCAGTACTTC CASSGKGLWYEQYF
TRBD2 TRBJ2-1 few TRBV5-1 TGCGCCAGCAGCTTTAGTAGCGGGGGGCACAATGAGCAGTTCTTC CASSFSSGGHNEQFF
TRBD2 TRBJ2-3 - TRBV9 TGTGCCAGCAGCGAAGGGAGACTAGCGGGGAGCACAGATACGCAGTATTTT CASSEGRLAGSTDTQYF
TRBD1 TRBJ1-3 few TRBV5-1 TGCGCCAGCAGCCTAGAGGGACAGGCCTTTGGAAACACCATATATTTT CASSLEGQAFGNTIYF
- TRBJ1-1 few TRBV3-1 TGTGCCAGCGCCCAGATGAACACTGAAGCTTTCTTT CASAQMNTEAFF
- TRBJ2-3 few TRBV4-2 TGTGCCAGCAGCCAAGGCGAGGGGTCCACAGATACGCAGTATTTT CASSQGEGSTDTQYF